Included here is one TCR beta chain sequence, with context. Its target is unknown. This specimen belongs to a study of T cell repertoires in cytomegalovirus infection. In the study overall: Use of recently identified HLA-C-restricted and well-studied HLA-B-restricted CMV epitopes was part of the study.

Germline values: CDR1 SEHNR, CDR2 FQNEAQ (reference sequence). The length of the CDR3 is 15 residues. V shed 5 bases and J 4 bases; nucleotides not matched to a gene: 6. TCRdb called the reads again in MiXCR, with one record for every CDR3 protein. The sample carries some 940,000 distinct CDR3 sequences, roughly 30% recorded once. This sequence was found in a human donor in good health (CMV status not recorded). Some clones in this sample may be carry-over from other donors' samples. This sample comprised cultured CD8+ T cells from PBMCs, obtained from culture after CMV antigen stimulation. This rearrangement joins TRBV7-9 to TRBJ1-1; 11 bases fit TRBD1. This CDR3 is CASSHPGTGGTEAFF. CDR3 sequence (DNA): TGTGCCAGCAGCCATCCCGGGACAGGGGGCACTGAAGCTTTCTTT.